This TCR beta chain was captured in a study of vaccination effects on CD4 cells after COVID-19. Germline trimming cut 6 bases from V and 2 bases from J; bases unmatched to any gene: 9. Germline lookup yields CDR1 LGHDT and CDR2 YNNKEL (reference sequence). The CDR3 length is 16 residues. Expansion with viral peptide pools was applied to antigen-specific CD4+ T cells by the ViraFEST assay prior to sequencing. Researchers isolated CD4+ T cells once about eleven days of culture had elapsed. Participants were vaccinated with two doses of either the BNT162b2 or mRNA-1273 vaccine. This clone was observed a single time. Antigen specificity is unknown. Libraries were prepared by immunoSEQ multiplex PCR; TCRdb keeps only in-frame clonotypes and omits some of them. The sample contains approximately 25,000 clones, roughly four fifths of which appear only once.

The sample in question was CD4+ T cells from PBMCs cultured with HCoV-NL63 spike peptides, obtained after COVID-19 vaccination. The chain couples TRBV3-1 (or the pseudogene TRBV3-2) to TRBJ2-5; 10 nucleotides line up with TRBD2. The clonotype was recovered from a human donor who received a COVID-19 vaccine. Some clones in this sample may be carry-over from other donors' samples. CDR3 sequence: CASSPKLAGQQETQYF. The CDR3 DNA follows: TGTGCCAGCAGTCCCAAACTAGCGGGGCAACAAGAGACCCAGTACTTC.